This T cell receptor (beta chain) was captured in a study of T cell changes during pregnancy in multiple sclerosis. The CDR3 length is 16 residues. Germline CDR1 and CDR2: SEHNR and FQNEAQ (reference sequence). V was pared by 5 bases and J by 0 bases, with 9 bases of the junction left unmatched. Sequencing was performed with immunoSEQ multiplex PCR; in TCRdb, only in-frame clones are kept and a portion is missing. Among roughly 35,000 clones listed, 92% were seen once. The sequence came from a female donor in good health, enrolled as a control in a pregnancy study. Sample: CD4+ T cells from peripheral blood mononuclear cells, taken in the third trimester of pregnancy. The V gene is TRBV7-9, the J gene TRBJ2-7; 8 bases line up with TRBD2. CDR3 sequence: CASSPVTSGSSYEQYF. The DNA for the CDR3 is TGTGCCAGCAGCCCCGTCACTAGCGGAAGCTCCTACGAGCAGTACTTC.